One sample yielded the 26 T cell receptor beta chains listed below, sequenced in a study of CXCR3-negative and CXCR3-positive naive CD8 T cells. All TRB cDNA libraries came from 5' RACE performed with UMI labels. TCRdb reprocessed the 5' RACE reads, with one entry per CDR3 protein and no DNA. The sample holds 100,000 or so distinct CDR3 sequences. The sequenced sample consisted of naive CXCR3- CD8+ T cells from blood. Subset in this sample: CD45RO-CCR7+CD27+CD95- naive CD8+ T cells lacking CXCR3 (TNR3-). The origin of the receptors is a human donor in good health. Some clones in this sample may be carry-over from other donors' samples.

This chain's CDR3 is CASSWTSGAYNEQFF. V gene TRBV5-1 combines with J gene TRBJ2-1; TCRdb's D call of TRBD2 is untestable without DNA. This CDR3 spans 15 amino acids. The germline V gene encodes CDR1 SGHRS and CDR2 YFSETQ.

The chain couples TRBV5-6 to TRBJ2-7; TCRdb designates TRBD2, a call that cannot be tested without DNA. The germline gives CDR1 SGHDT, CDR2 YYEEEE. This CDR3 has 14 amino acids. Here the CDR3 reads CASSLILANYEQYF.

The genes are TRBV7-9 and TRBJ2-2; TCRdb names TRBD1, which stays unverified in the absence of DNA. The germline CDR1 and CDR2 sequences are SEHNR and FQNEAQ (reference sequence). The CDR3 is 16 amino acids. This CDR3 reads CASSAFWATNTGELFF.

This chain uses TRBV15 with TRBJ2-7; TCRdb's assignment of TRBD1 cannot be checked, as there is no DNA. Germline CDR1 is LNHNV and CDR2 is YYDKDF (reference sequence). The CDR3 length is 15 residues. The CDR3 spells CATSRGTGAVYEQYF.

The V call is TRBV4-2, the J call TRBJ2-1; TCRdb calls TRBD1, which cannot be checked without DNA. In germline, CDR1 is LGHNA, CDR2 YNFKEQ. The CDR3 has 15 residues. The CDR3 sequence: CASSQVGRERNEQFF.

V and J are TRBV11-2 and TRBJ2-5; TCRdb lists TRBD2, though no DNA is available to test this call. CDR3 length equals 14 residues. From germline, CDR1 is SGHAT and CDR2 FQNNGV. The chain's CDR3 is CASSGLAGLETQYF.

This sequence joins TRBV19 and TRBJ2-1. The CDR3 totals 14 residues. Germline assignment: CDR1 LNHDA and CDR2 SQIVND (reference sequence). CDR3 residues: CASGDQWVYNEQFF. The whole variable domain, remainder taken from reference TRBV19 and TRBJ2-1, is DGGITQSPKYLFRKEGQNVTLSCEQNLNHDAMYWYRQDPGQGLRLIYYSQIVNDFQKGDIAEGYSVSREKKESFPLTVTSAQKNPTAFYLCASGDQWVYNEQFFGPGTRLTVL.

CDR3 sequence: CASSLRASGFEQYF. The chain joins TRBV28 to TRBJ2-7; TCRdb returns TRBD2, unconfirmable since there is no DNA. Germline values: CDR1 MDHEN, CDR2 SYDVKM. This CDR3 is 14 amino acids long.

V and J are TRBV27 and TRBJ2-3. Looked up from germline, CDR1 is MNHEY and CDR2 is SMNVEV (reference sequence). This CDR3 has 16 residues. The CDR3 sequence is CASSLAGSLSTDTQYF.

The V and J genes are TRBV6-4 and TRBJ1-2; without DNA, the TCRdb call of TRBD1 cannot be checked. The CDR3 spans 13 residues. The V gene's germline CDR1 is MRHNA and CDR2 SNTAGT. CDR3 sequence reads: CASSDTGGRGYTF.

The gene calls are TRBV27 and TRBJ1-1. This CDR3 has 13 residues. Per the germline V gene, CDR1 is MNHEY and CDR2 is SMNVEV (reference sequence). CDR3 sequence: CASSLRTGTEAFF.

V gene TRBV5-1 combines with J gene TRBJ2-2; TCRdb's D call of TRBD1 is untestable without DNA. Germline values: CDR1 SGHRS, CDR2 YFSETQ. The CDR3 is 13 amino acids. The CDR3 here is CASAPGLTGELFF.

The rearrangement links TRBV9 to TRBJ1-1. The CDR3 covers 13 residues. Germline CDR1 and CDR2: SGDLS and YYNGEE. CDR3 loop: CASSEWVNTEAFF.

This rearrangement joins TRBV4-1 to TRBJ1-6; TCRdb gives TRBD1 as the D gene, but with no DNA this cannot be confirmed. The germline V gene encodes CDR1 MGHRA and CDR2 YSYEKL. The length of the CDR3 is 21 residues. The CDR3 sequence: CASSQVYQTVRGSSYNSPLHF.

The CDR3 sequence: CASSNTPRKGSYEQYF. V usage is TRBV7-2 and J usage is TRBJ2-7; no DNA is available, so the TRBD1 call from TCRdb remains unchecked. CDR3 size: 16 residues. Germline V gives CDR1 SGHTA, CDR2 FQGNSA.

This CDR3 is CASSHPGQTEAFF. V gene TRBV4-2 combines with J gene TRBJ1-1; the D gene TCRdb calls, TRBD1, cannot be checked with no DNA. The CDR3 is 13 residues long. From germline, CDR1 is LGHNA and CDR2 YNFKEQ.

This chain links TRBV7-6 with TRBJ1-1; with no DNA, the TCRdb D assignment of TRBD1 cannot be verified. The CDR3 length is 14 residues. The germline V gene has CDR1 SGHVS and CDR2 FNYEAQ. CDR3 residues: CASSGGQLNTEAFF.

The chain employs TRBV15 and TRBJ2-1; TCRdb gives TRBD2 as the D gene, but with no DNA this cannot be confirmed. This CDR3 spans 17 amino acids. In germline, CDR1 is LNHNV, CDR2 YYDKDF (reference sequence). The CDR3 loop reads CATSGLESAGVRNEQFF.

CDR3 protein: CASSLAPSGRAQETQYF. V usage is TRBV7-9 and J usage is TRBJ2-5; TCRdb's D gene call, TRBD2, goes unchecked for lack of DNA. The CDR3 is 17 residues long. Germline CDR1 SEHNR, CDR2 FQNEAQ (reference sequence).

This chain links TRBV5-1 with TRBJ2-1; TCRdb proposes TRBD1, but this gene call is untestable without DNA. Germline CDR1 reads SGHRS; CDR2 reads YFSETQ. This CDR3 is built from 13 residues. CDR3 amino acids: CASSLQGSDEQFF.

The V call is TRBV12-3 or TRBV12-4, the J call TRBJ1-5; the TRBD1 assignment by TCRdb is unverifiable without DNA. The CDR3 has 14 residues. The CDR3 loop is CASSTRQLNQPQHF.

The V call is TRBV7-3, the J call TRBJ2-3. The CDR3 covers 13 residues. The germline V gene has CDR1 SGHTA and CDR2 FQGTGA. The CDR3 protein is CASASSVPDTQYF.

The rearrangement links TRBV14 to TRBJ1-4; TCRdb proposes TRBD1, but this gene call is untestable without DNA. CDR1 and CDR2 from the germline V gene are SGHDN and FVKESK. The CDR3 runs 17 residues. CDR3 sequence: CASSQDPVRGGYEKLFF.

The chain couples TRBV29-1 to TRBJ1-2. The CDR3 has 12 amino acids. The germline V gene encodes CDR1 SQVTM and CDR2 ANQGSEA. The CDR3 here is CSVEGGAGGYTF.

The J gene is TRBJ2-7, the V gene TRBV25-1. The CDR3 totals 12 residues. Germline CDR1 reads MGHDK; CDR2 reads SYGVNS. Here the CDR3 reads CASSVGPYEQYF.

The V gene is TRBV4-3, the J gene TRBJ2-2. This CDR3 is 12 amino acids long. Germline CDR1 is LGHNA and CDR2 is YSLEER. CDR3 sequence reads: CASSQDSGELFF.